The 32 T cell receptor beta chains below were found in one sample sequenced in a study of OX40 agonist ivuxolimab in advanced cancers. Library generation was performed with the immunoSEQ multiplex PCR assay. Here the immuneACCESS table is served through TCRdb, limited to in-frame sequences with V and J called. Missing clones are a known gap in these copies; in checked studies unresolved V genes cover under half, and the rest lacks a known reason. For this sample there are about 48,000 clones; 79% appear just once. The ten largest account for approximately 2% of the sample. The source was CD4+ or CD8+ T cells sorted from blood, collected in a trial of the OX40 agonist ivuxolimab. These receptors all come from an adult with an advanced solid tumor such as melanoma, head and neck, liver or kidney cancer.

Remarks on this clone: Other DNA sequences of this sample code for an identical CDR3. This chain connects TRBV9 to TRBJ2-3; unclear D gene. Trimming stripped 2 bases from V and 0 bases from J, with 7 bases between. Germline values: CDR1 SGDLS, CDR2 YYNGEE. The CDR3 sequence is 14 residues long. The CDR3: CASSVGGSTDTQYF. The CDR3 coding sequence is TGTGCCAGCAGCGTTGGCGGTAGCACAGATACGCAGTATTTT.

The CDR3 region is CASSQDLGDQKEQYF. The CDR3 region has the DNA TGCGCCAGCAGCCAAGACCTAGGGGATCAAAAGGAGCAGTACTTC. The chain employs TRBV4-3 and TRBJ2-7, with a tentative D call TRBD1 (5 bases). From germline, CDR1 is LGHNA and CDR2 YSLEER. This CDR3 is built from 15 residues. Trimming removed 0 bases from V and 7 bases from J, with 16 bases in between.

The V call is TRBV19, the J call TRBJ2-5; D remains ambiguous. The CDR3 sequence is 11 residues long. V was trimmed by 5 bases and J by 5 bases, leaving 6 bases between them. CDR1 and CDR2 from the germline V gene are LNHDA and SQIVND (reference sequence). Here the CDR3 DNA reads TGTGCCAGTAGTTCAGCGGAGACCCAGTACTTC. Translation gives CASSSAETQYF.

This sequence joins TRBV5-1 and TRBJ2-3; 7 positions match TRBD1. The CDR3 consists of 13 residues. CDR1 and CDR2 (germline): SGHRS, YFSETQ. The J segment lost 4 bases and the V segment lost 3 bases, leaving 2 bases of the junction unmatched. The CDR3 loop is CASSYRGADTQYF. The CDR3 nucleotides read TGCGCCAGCAGCTACAGGGGAGCAGATACGCAGTATTTT.

This chain uses TRBV11-1 with TRBJ2-2, with TRBD1 matching 10 bases. V lost 3 bases, J lost 2 bases, and 3 bases stayed unmatched. The CDR3 runs 16 residues. Germline-derived CDR1 and CDR2 are SGHAT and FQDESV (reference sequence). Here the CDR3 reads CASSFGTGANTGELFF. In DNA form, the CDR3 reads TGTGCCAGCAGCTTTGGGACAGGGGCCAACACCGGGGAGCTGTTTTTT.

The V and J genes are TRBV7-2 and TRBJ2-3; D gene uncertain. CDR1 is SGHTA and CDR2 is FQGNSA in the germline V gene. Trimming stripped 2 bases from V and 4 bases from J, with 10 bases between. CDR3 size: 14 residues. This chain's CDR3 is CASSLLARADTQYF. CDR3 DNA: TGTGCCAGCAGCTTACTTGCAAGGGCAGATACGCAGTATTTT.

This clone was seen a handful of times. V gene TRBV19 combines with J gene TRBJ1-4; the match to TRBD1 covers 9 bases. The germline V gene encodes CDR1 LNHDA and CDR2 SQIVND (reference sequence). The CDR3 covers 13 residues. J was trimmed by 12 bases and V by 3 bases; bases with no gene match: 5. The CDR3 DNA reads TGTGCCAGTAGTATCACAGGGGGCGACGAACTGTTTTTT. This sequence encodes CASSITGGDELFF.

The chain is built from TRBV19 and TRBJ1-5; D is uncertain. Germline V gene lookup returns CDR1 LNHDA and CDR2 SQIVND (reference sequence). The germline V and J ends were trimmed by 4 bases and 3 bases, with 7 bases remaining between them. This CDR3 spans 13 amino acids. This CDR3 reads CASSNDPNQPQHF. The CDR3 DNA follows: TGTGCCAGTAGTAACGACCCCAATCAGCCCCAGCATTTT.

The gene calls are TRBV5-8 and TRBJ1-6, with TRBD1 matching over 7 bases. Germline V gives CDR1 SGHTS, CDR2 YDEGEE. The CDR3 extends over 14 amino acids. The J segment lost 4 bases and the V segment lost 8 bases, leaving 6 bases of the junction unmatched. The CDR3: CASRAGQYNSPLHF. CDR3 in DNA: TGTGCCAGTAGGGCGGGACAGTATAATTCACCCCTCCACTTT.

This rearrangement joins TRBV7-3 to TRBJ2-7, with TRBD2 as a possible D gene (5 bases). V dropped 6 bases and J dropped 5 bases, with 23 bases sitting between them. The CDR3 covers 16 residues. CDR1 and CDR2 from the germline V gene are SGHTA and FQGTGA. The chain's CDR3 is CASSPTGGLASNEQYF. CDR3 nucleotide sequence: TGTGCCAGCAGTCCTACTGGCGGTCTAGCATCCAACGAGCAGTACTTC.

By share, this clone ranks as medium-sized. The chain couples TRBV5-4 to TRBJ1-1; D unresolved. The CDR3 runs 12 residues. Trimming took 3 bases from V and 5 from J, leaving 8 bases between them. The germline V gene has CDR1 SGHNT and CDR2 YYREEE (reference sequence). The DNA of the CDR3 is TGTGCCAGCAGCTATCTTGGGACTGAAGCTTTCTTT. Translated: CASSYLGTEAFF.

This chain uses TRBV5-1 with TRBJ2-5, with 8 bases identical to TRBD2. The CDR3 totals 19 residues. J was trimmed by 2 bases and V by 0 bases; bases with no gene match: 15. CDR1 is SGHRS and CDR2 is YFSETQ in the germline V gene. Written as DNA, the CDR3 is TGCGCCAGCAGCTTGGCGGAACGTGGACGGGGGGGGCGGCAAGAGACCCAGTACTTC. This gives the protein CASSLAERGRGGRQETQYF. Variable domain in full (rest from reference TRBV5-1 and TRBJ2-5): KAGVTQTPRYLIKTRGQQVTLSCSPISGHRSVSWYQQTPGQGLQFLFEYFSETQRNKGNFPGRFSGRQFSNSRSEMNVSTLELGDSALYLCASSLAERGRGGRQETQYFGPGTRLLVL.

The chain has TRBV30 and TRBJ2-7, with a possible D match to TRBD1 (6 bases). V was pared by 0 bases and J by 3 bases, with 15 bases between. Germline V CDR1 and CDR2: GTSNPN, SVGIG (reference sequence). This CDR3 has 15 amino acids. The CDR3 nucleotides read TGTGCCTGGAGTGTAGCAGGGGCGAATATCTACGAGCAGTACTTC. It translates to CAWSVAGANIYEQYF.

In this sample, this clone turned up a few times. The J gene is TRBJ1-2, the V gene TRBV9, with D uncertain. Looked up from germline, CDR1 is SGDLS and CDR2 is YYNGEE. Trimming stripped 0 bases from V and 3 bases from J, with 6 bases between. The CDR3 spans 13 residues. The CDR3 reads CASSVAVDYGYTF. CDR3 in DNA: TGTGCCAGCAGCGTAGCCGTGGACTATGGCTACACCTTC.

The rearrangement uses TRBV15 and TRBJ2-3, with 9 positions matching TRBD2. Germline CDR1 reads LNHNV; CDR2 reads YYDKDF (reference sequence). The CDR3 runs to 17 residues. Trimming at V came to 4 bases and at J to 3 bases, leaving 11 bases not matched to a gene. The CDR3 DNA reads TGTGCCACCAGCATCCAGCTGGGCGGGGGGGGTACAGATACGCAGTATTTT. Translating it yields CATSIQLGGGGTDTQYF.

The chain links TRBV4-1 to TRBJ1-5, with TRBD1 matching 7 bases. The CDR3 sequence is 16 residues long. The germline CDR1 and CDR2 sequences are MGHRA and YSYEKL. With 3 bases clipped from V and 2 bases from J, the junction kept 7 bases outside the gene matches. The CDR3 coding sequence is TGCGCCAGCAGCCAGGTAGACAGGGTGGGCAATCAGCCCCAGCATTTT. Translated: CASSQVDRVGNQPQHF.

The V gene is TRBV7-2, the J gene TRBJ2-1, with D hard to call. Germline CDR1 and CDR2: SGHTA and FQGNSA. V lost 0 bases, J lost 4 bases, and 7 bases lay in between. The CDR3 spans 14 residues. In nucleotides, the CDR3 is TGTGCCAGCAGCTTAGCGGGAAGTTACAATGAGCAGTTCTTC. It translates to CASSLAGSYNEQFF.

This clone was observed a single time. DNA of the CDR3: TGCGCCAGCAGCTTGGGGTCGTCGGGAGATACGCAGTATTTT. This translates into CASSLGSSGDTQYF. The chain carries TRBV5-1 and TRBJ2-3; D ambiguous. The germline V gene encodes CDR1 SGHRS and CDR2 YFSETQ. V was pared by 0 bases and J by 5 bases, with 10 bases between. The CDR3 is made up of 14 amino acids.

This clone was seen only a few times. J is TRBJ2-1 and V is TRBV5-4; 7 bases agree with TRBD2. The CDR3 is made up of 16 amino acids. Germline V CDR1 and CDR2: SGHNT, YYREEE (reference sequence). Losses at the gene ends were 4 bases for V and 7 bases for J; bases not matched to a gene: 14. CDR3 amino acids: CASSVGGSSGVNEQFF. The CDR3 DNA reads TGTGCCAGCAGCGTGGGCGGTAGCAGCGGGGTAAATGAGCAGTTCTTC.

The rearrangement joins TRBV5-1 to TRBJ1-2, with no clear D. Per the germline V gene, CDR1 is SGHRS and CDR2 is YFSETQ. The CDR3 is made up of 13 amino acids. V was clipped by 0 bases and J by 0 bases, with 3 bases between them. CDR3 sequence (DNA): TGCGCCAGCAGCTTGGAGGCTAACTATGGCTACACCTTC. It encodes CASSLEANYGYTF.

The CDR3 spells CASSSWVTGELFF. The CDR3 nucleotides read TGTGCCAGCAGTTCGTGGGTCACCGGGGAGCTGTTTTTT. V and J are TRBV13 and TRBJ2-2; D remains unclear. The V end lost 6 bases, the J end lost 4 bases, and 9 bases lay between the germline ends. The CDR3 length is 13 residues. Germline lookup yields CDR1 PRHDT and CDR2 FYEKMQ (reference sequence).

This clone appeared once. The CDR3 DNA sequence: TGTGCTAGTGGTATTAATCGGGATACGCAGTATTTT. Amino acids: CASGINRDTQYF. The chain employs TRBV12-5 and TRBJ2-3; D is ambiguous. The ends were cut back, 5 bases at V and 6 bases at J, with 9 bases in the middle. The length of the CDR3 is 12 residues. The V gene's germline CDR1 is LGHNT and CDR2 FRNRAP.

This clone has just a few counts. The V gene is TRBV10-3, the J gene TRBJ1-5; 8 bases fit TRBD1. The CDR3 extends over 15 amino acids. With 6 bases clipped from V and 3 bases from J, the junction kept 7 bases outside the gene matches. Germline values: CDR1 ENHRY, CDR2 SYGVKD. This CDR3 is CAISQGQEHNQPQHF. The CDR3 DNA reads TGTGCCATCAGCCAGGGACAGGAACACAATCAGCCCCAGCATTTT.

This clone was seen just once. This rearrangement joins TRBV9 to TRBJ1-1; tentative D call: TRBD1 (6 bases). Germline-derived CDR1 and CDR2 are SGDLS and YYNGEE. Trimming cost V 3 bases and J 3 bases, with 18 bases left between them. The CDR3 is 16 residues long. DNA of the CDR3: TGTGCCAGCAGCGCCTCCTTGGGGGGGCGCGACACTGAAGCTTTCTTT. Translating gives CASSASLGGRDTEAFF. The full variable domain, with the rest looked up from reference TRBV9 and TRBJ1-1, is DSGVTQTPKHLITATGQRVTLRCSPRSGDLSVYWYQQSLDQGLQFLIQYYNGEERAKGNILERFSAQQFPDLHSELNLSSLELGDSALYFCASSASLGGRDTEAFFGQGTRLTVV.

The chain couples TRBV6-1 to TRBJ1-4; D is uncertain. CDR1 and CDR2 from the germline V gene are MNHNS and SASEGT. Trimming removed 2 bases at V and 4 bases at J, with 8 bases between. The CDR3 is made up of 14 amino acids. CDR3 nucleotide sequence: TGTGCCAGCAGTGAACAACAGATTAATGAAAAACTGTTTTTT. Protein product: CASSEQQINEKLFF.

The V and J genes are TRBV7-9 and TRBJ2-7; 8 bases fit TRBD2. Germline values: CDR1 SEHNR, CDR2 FQNEAQ (reference sequence). V shed 5 bases and J 4 bases; nucleotides not matched to a gene: 10. CDR3 length: 15 residues. CDR3 coding DNA: TGTGCCAGCAGCCAGGGCGGGAGGTTTATGTACGAGCAGTACTTC. As protein: CASSQGGRFMYEQYF. The full variable domain, rest sourced from reference TRBV7-9 and TRBJ2-7, is DTGVSQNPRHKITKRGQNVTFRCDPISEHNRLYWYRQTLGQGPEFLTYFQNEAQLEKSRLLSDRFSAERPKGSFSTLEIQRTEQGDSAMYLCASSQGGRFMYEQYFGPGTRLTVT.

A few counts support this clone. This chain joins TRBV5-4 and TRBJ2-2; 8 bases are shared with TRBD1. The CDR3 covers 15 residues. From germline, CDR1 is SGHNT and CDR2 YYREEE (reference sequence). J lost 4 bases, V lost 4 bases, and 6 bases had no gene match. Written as DNA, the CDR3 is TGTGCCAGCAGCCCGAGGGACAGGCGCACCGGGGAGCTGTTTTTT. This gives the protein CASSPRDRRTGELFF.

The V gene is TRBV12-2, the J gene TRBJ2-5; TRBD1, the D gene given by the table, was not confirmed from the DNA. The J call is in doubt because the DNA end fits TRBJ2-7 better. TRBV12-2 is described as a pseudogene. This CDR3 has 15 amino acids. DNA for the CDR3: TGTGCAAGTCGCAAAAGACAGGGAGGATCGTACGAGCAGTACTTC. This sequence encodes CASRKRQGGSYEQYF.

The rearrangement links TRBV19 to TRBJ1-1; D remains ambiguous. V dropped 0 bases and J dropped 3 bases, with 8 bases sitting between them. The germline CDR1 and CDR2 sequences are LNHDA and SQIVND (reference sequence). The CDR3 runs 14 residues. The chain's CDR3 is CASSIDERDTEAFF. The CDR3 region has the DNA TGTGCCAGTAGTATAGACGAGAGGGACACTGAAGCTTTCTTT.

The CDR3 DNA is TGTGCCAGCAGCCAAGTAGGCTACTCTGGAAACACCATATATTTT. Amino acids: CASSQVGYSGNTIYF. The V call is TRBV14, the J call TRBJ1-3; D not certain. The CDR3 is 15 amino acids. Germline values: CDR1 SGHDN, CDR2 FVKESK. V lost 1 base and J lost 0, with 7 bases in between. Complete variable domain (other parts from reference TRBV14 and TRBJ1-3): EAGVTQFPSHSVIEKGQTVTLRCDPISGHDNLYWYRRVMGKEIKFLLHFVKESKQDESGMPNNRFLAERTGGTYSTLKVQPAELEDSGVYFCASSQVGYSGNTIYFGEGSWLTVV.

The genes are TRBV6-6 and TRBJ2-1; D is uncertain. There are 15 residues in the CDR3. V lost 6 bases, J lost 1 base, and 13 bases lay in between. Germline-derived CDR1 and CDR2 are MNHNY and SVGAGI (reference sequence). The CDR3 region has the DNA TGTGCCAGCAGCAACCGACTGGGTTCCTACAATGAGCAGTTCTTC. Translated, it gives CASSNRLGSYNEQFF.

This chain connects TRBV6-1 to TRBJ1-2; 8 bases line up with TRBD1. V trimming: 6 bases; J trimming: 12 bases; junction bases outside the gene matches: 9. There are 12 residues in the CDR3. Germline V gives CDR1 MNHNS, CDR2 SASEGT. CDR3 in DNA: TGTGCCAGCAGCAACCCGGGACAGGCGAACACCTTC. This gives the protein CASSNPGQANTF.